Listed here are 3 T cell receptor beta chains from one sample, sequenced in a study of CD8+ T cells in alopecia areata. Indicated treatment: oral pan-JAK inhibitor, 5-10 mg twice daily. Sequencing used cDNA as its template, made by extracting RNA and reverse transcribing it. The data were produced by immunoSEQ multiplex PCR, yet TCRdb's version contains in-frame clones alone and is incomplete. Among over 100,000 clones listed, around 56% were seen once. The sample was CD4+ T cells sorted from blood, taken at week 4, from a patient treated with tofacitinib. The source is a human donor with alopecia areata.

The chain joins TRBV30 to TRBJ1-5; D gene ambiguous. With 4 bases removed from V and 0 bases from J, the gap between germline ends came to 10 bases. The CDR3 loop spans 14 amino acids. Per germline, CDR1 GTSNPN and CDR2 SVGIG (reference sequence). Here the CDR3 DNA reads TGTGCCTGGAAAGGTGGCGATAGCAATCAGCCCCAGCATTTT. This gives the protein CAWKGGDSNQPQHF.

The chain employs TRBV9 and TRBJ2-7; possibly TRBD1 for D (6 bases). Germline values: CDR1 SGDLS, CDR2 YYNGEE. This CDR3 spans 16 amino acids. Trimming stripped 4 bases from V and 6 bases from J, with 23 bases between. CDR3 bases: TGTGCCAGCAGCCCTCCCGGATGGGGGCAGGTGATCGAGCAGTACTTC. This translates into CASSPPGWGQVIEQYF.

The gene calls are TRBV6-6 and TRBJ1-5; perhaps TRBD1 as D (6 bases). The germline CDR1 and CDR2 sequences are MNHNY and SVGAGI (reference sequence). Trimming removed 6 bases from V and 7 bases from J, with 13 bases in between. This CDR3 is built from 13 residues. CDR3 DNA: TGTGCCAGCAGGTACCAGGGGAGCCAGCCCCAGCATTTT. Translation: CASRYQGSQPQHF.